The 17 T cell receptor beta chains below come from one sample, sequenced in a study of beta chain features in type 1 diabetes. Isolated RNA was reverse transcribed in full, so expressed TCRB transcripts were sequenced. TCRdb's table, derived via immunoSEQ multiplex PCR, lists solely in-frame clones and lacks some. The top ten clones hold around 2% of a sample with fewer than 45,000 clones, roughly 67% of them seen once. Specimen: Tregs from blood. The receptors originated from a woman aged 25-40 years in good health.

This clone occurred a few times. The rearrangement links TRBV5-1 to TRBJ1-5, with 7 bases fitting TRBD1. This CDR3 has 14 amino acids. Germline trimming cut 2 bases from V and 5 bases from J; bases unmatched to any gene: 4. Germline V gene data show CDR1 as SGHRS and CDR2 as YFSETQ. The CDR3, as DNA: TGCGCCAGCAGCTTACAGGGGCCGGATCAGCCCCAGCATTTT. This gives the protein CASSLQGPDQPQHF.

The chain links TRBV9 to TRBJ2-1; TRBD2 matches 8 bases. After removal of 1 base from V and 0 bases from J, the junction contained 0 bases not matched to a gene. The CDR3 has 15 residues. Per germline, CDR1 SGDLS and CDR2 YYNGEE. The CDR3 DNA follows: TGTGCCAGCAGCGTAACTAGCGGCTCCTACAATGAGCAGTTCTTC. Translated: CASSVTSGSYNEQFF. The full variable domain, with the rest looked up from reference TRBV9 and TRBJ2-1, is DSGVTQTPKHLITATGQRVTLRCSPRSGDLSVYWYQQSLDQGLQFLIQYYNGEERAKGNILERFSAQQFPDLHSELNLSSLELGDSALYFCASSVTSGSYNEQFFGPGTRLTVL.

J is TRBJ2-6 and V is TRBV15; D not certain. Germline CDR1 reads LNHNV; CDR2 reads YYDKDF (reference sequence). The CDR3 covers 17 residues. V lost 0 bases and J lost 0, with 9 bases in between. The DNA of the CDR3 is TGTGCCACCAGCAGAGAGTCCAGGATCTCTGGGGCCAACGTCCTGACTTTC. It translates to CATSRESRISGANVLTF. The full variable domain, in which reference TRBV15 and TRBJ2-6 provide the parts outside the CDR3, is DAMVIQNPRYQVTQFGKPVTLSCSQTLNHNVMYWYQQKSSQAPKLLFHYYDKDFNNEADTPDNFQSRRPNTSFCFLDIRSPGLGDTAMYLCATSRESRISGANVLTFGAGSRLTVL.

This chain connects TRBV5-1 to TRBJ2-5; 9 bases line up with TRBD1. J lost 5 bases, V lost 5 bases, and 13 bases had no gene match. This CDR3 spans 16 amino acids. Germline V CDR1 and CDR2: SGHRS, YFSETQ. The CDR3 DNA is TGCGCCAGCAGAATGTGGACAGGGGTTGTAGGGGAGACCCAGTACTTC. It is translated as CASRMWTGVVGETQYF.

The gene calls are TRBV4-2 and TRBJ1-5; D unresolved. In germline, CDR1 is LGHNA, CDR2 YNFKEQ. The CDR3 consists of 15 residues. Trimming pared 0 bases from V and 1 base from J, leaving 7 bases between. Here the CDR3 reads CASSQDRRSNQPQHF. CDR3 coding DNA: TGTGCCAGCAGCCAAGACAGGCGAAGCAATCAGCCCCAGCATTTT.

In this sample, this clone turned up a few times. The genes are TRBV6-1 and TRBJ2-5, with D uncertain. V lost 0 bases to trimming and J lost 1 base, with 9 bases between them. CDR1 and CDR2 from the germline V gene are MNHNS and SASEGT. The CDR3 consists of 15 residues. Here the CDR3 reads CASSEAYSLQETQYF. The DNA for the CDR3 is TGTGCCAGCAGTGAAGCGTACAGCCTCCAAGAGACCCAGTACTTC.

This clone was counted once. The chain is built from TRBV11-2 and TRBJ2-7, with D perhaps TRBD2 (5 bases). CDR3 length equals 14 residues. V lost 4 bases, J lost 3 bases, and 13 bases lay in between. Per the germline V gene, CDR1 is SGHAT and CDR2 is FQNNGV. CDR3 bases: TGTGCCAGCAGCTCATACGGGGTTCACTACGAGCAGTACTTC. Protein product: CASSSYGVHYEQYF.

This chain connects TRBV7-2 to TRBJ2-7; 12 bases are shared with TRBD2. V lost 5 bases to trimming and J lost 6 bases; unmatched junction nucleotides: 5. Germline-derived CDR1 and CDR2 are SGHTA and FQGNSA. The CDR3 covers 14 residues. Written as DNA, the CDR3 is TGTGCCAGCAGCCCCAGACTAGCGGGGGTCGAGCAGTACTTC. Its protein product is CASSPRLAGVEQYF. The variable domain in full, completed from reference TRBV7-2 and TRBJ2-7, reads GAGVSQSPSNKVTEKGKDVELRCDPISGHTALYWYRQSLGQGLEFLIYFQGNSAPDKSGLPSDRFSAERTGGSVSTLTIQRTQQEDSAVYLCASSPRLAGVEQYFGPGTRLTVT.

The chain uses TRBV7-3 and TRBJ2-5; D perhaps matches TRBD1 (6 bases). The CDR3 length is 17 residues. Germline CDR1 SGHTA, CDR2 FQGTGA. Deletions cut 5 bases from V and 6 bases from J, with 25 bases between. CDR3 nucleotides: TGTGCCAGCAGCCCCCGAGGGGGTGAGGGGAGCTTTCAGACCCAGTACTTC. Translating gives CASSPRGGEGSFQTQYF.

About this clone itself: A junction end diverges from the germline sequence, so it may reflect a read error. The CDR3 region has the DNA TGTGCCACCAGCAGAGAGCTAGCCGGCACAGATGCGCAGTATTTT. It encodes CATSRELAGTDAQYF. This chain joins TRBV15 and TRBJ2-3; a possible D gene is TRBD2 (5 bases). The V gene's germline CDR1 is LNHNV and CDR2 YYDKDF (reference sequence). The CDR3 runs 15 residues.

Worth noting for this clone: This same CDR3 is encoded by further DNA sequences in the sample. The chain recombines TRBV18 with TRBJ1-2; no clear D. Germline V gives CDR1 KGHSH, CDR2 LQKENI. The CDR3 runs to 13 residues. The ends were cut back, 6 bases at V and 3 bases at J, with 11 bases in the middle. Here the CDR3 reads CASSPGEDYGYTF. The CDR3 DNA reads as TGTGCCAGCTCGCCCGGGGAAGACTATGGCTACACCTTC.

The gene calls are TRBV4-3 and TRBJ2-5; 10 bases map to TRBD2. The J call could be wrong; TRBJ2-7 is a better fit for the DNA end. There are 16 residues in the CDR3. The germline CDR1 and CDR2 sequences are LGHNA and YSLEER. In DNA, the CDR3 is TGCGCCAGCAGCCAAGACCTAGCGGGAGCTTCCTACGAGCAGTACTTC. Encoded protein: CASSQDLAGASYEQYF.

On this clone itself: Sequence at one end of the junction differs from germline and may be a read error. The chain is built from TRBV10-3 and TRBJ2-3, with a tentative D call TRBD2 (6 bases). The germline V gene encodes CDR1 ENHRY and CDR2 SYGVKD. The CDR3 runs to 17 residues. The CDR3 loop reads CAISRLGEVDGTDTQYF. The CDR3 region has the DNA TGTGCCATCAGCCGCTTGGGGGAGGTGGATGGCACGGATACGCAGTATTTT.

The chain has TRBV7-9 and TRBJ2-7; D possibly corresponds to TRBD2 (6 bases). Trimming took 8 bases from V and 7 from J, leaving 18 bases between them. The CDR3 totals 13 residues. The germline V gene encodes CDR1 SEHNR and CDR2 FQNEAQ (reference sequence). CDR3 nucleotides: TGTGCCAGCGGATCCGGAGGGACCGGGGAGCAGTACTTC. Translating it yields CASGSGGTGEQYF.

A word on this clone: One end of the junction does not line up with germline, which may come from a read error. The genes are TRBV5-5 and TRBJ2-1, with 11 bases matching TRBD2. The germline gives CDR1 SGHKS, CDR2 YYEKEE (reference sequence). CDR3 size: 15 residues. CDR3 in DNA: TGTGCCAGCAACTTGTTACTAGCGGGAGACAATGAGCAGTTCTTC. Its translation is CASNLLLAGDNEQFF.

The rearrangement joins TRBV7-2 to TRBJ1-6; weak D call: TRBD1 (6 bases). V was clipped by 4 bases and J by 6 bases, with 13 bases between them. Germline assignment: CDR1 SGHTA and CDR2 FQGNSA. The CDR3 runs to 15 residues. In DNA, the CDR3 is TGTGCCAGCAGCTCTCGGGACACCGGTAATTCACCCCTCCACTTT. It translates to CASSSRDTGNSPLHF.

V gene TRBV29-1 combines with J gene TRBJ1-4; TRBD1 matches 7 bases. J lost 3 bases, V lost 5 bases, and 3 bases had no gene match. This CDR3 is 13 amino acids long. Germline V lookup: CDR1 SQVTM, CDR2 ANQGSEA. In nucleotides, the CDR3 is TGCAGCGTTCAGGGACAGCCTAATGAAAAACTGTTTTTT. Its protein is CSVQGQPNEKLFF.